The 28 T cell receptor beta chains below were found in one sample sequenced in a study of blood T cell repertoires in COVID-19. Clones were sequenced by immunoSEQ multiplex PCR, and TCRdb holds only the in-frame ones, with some missing. The sample records 240,000 or so clones, roughly 90% being singletons. Specimen: peripheral blood. Source of these receptors: a man aged 60 to 75 who had recovered from COVID-19.

The chain is built from TRBV5-1 and TRBJ1-6; TRBD1 agrees at 7 bases. The CDR3 has 17 amino acids. Unmatched junction bases numbered 7, after V lost 4 bases and J lost 0 bases. Germline loops: CDR1 SGHRS, CDR2 YFSETQ. The CDR3, as DNA: TGCGCCAGCAGCAACCGGGGACAGAGCTCCTATAATTCACCCCTCCACTTT. Amino acid sequence: CASSNRGQSSYNSPLHF.

The rearrangement joins TRBV5-1 to TRBJ2-2, with 9 bases identical to TRBD2. The junction had 2 bases not matched to a gene; V was cut back by 7 bases and J by 4 bases. From germline, CDR1 is SGHRS and CDR2 YFSETQ. This CDR3 has 13 amino acids. CDR3 sequence: CASGLATTGELFF. CDR3 nucleotide sequence: TGCGCCAGCGGACTAGCGACCACCGGGGAGCTGTTTTTT.

The rearrangement uses TRBV11-2 and TRBJ1-2; perhaps TRBD1 as D (5 bases). Germline CDR1 SGHAT, CDR2 FQNNGV. Trimming cost V 3 bases and J 5 bases, with 13 bases left between them. The CDR3 is 14 amino acids. The CDR3 reads CASSFGGTEYGYTF. The CDR3 bases are TGTGCCAGCAGCTTCGGGGGGACGGAGTATGGCTACACCTTC.

The V and J genes are TRBV10-3 and TRBJ1-2; 11 bases fit TRBD1. V was clipped by 4 bases and J by 6 bases; unmatched bases: 4. Germline lookup yields CDR1 ENHRY and CDR2 SYGVKD. The CDR3 has 14 amino acids. As DNA, the CDR3 is TGTGCCATCAGTGCCCGGGACAGGGGGGATGGCTACACCTTC. It is translated as CAISARDRGDGYTF.

This chain links TRBV20-1 with TRBJ2-5, with TRBD2 identical over 13 bases. The CDR3 spans 16 residues. Germline-derived CDR1 and CDR2 are DFQATT and SNEGSKA (reference sequence). The J segment lost 2 bases and the V segment lost 3 bases, leaving 6 bases of the junction unmatched. This CDR3 reads CSASKGTSGEQETQYF. CDR3 sequence (DNA): TGCAGTGCTAGTAAAGGGACTAGCGGGGAACAAGAGACCCAGTACTTC.

J is TRBJ2-7 and V is TRBV4-1; TRBD2 matches at 9 bases. Germline V gene sequence: CDR1 MGHRA, CDR2 YSYEKL. Trimming at V came to 1 base and at J to 2 bases, leaving 3 bases not matched to a gene. CDR3 length equals 15 residues. In nucleotides, the CDR3 is TGCGCCAGCAGCCAAGCGGGACTAGCTACCTACGAGCAGTACTTC. This translates into CASSQAGLATYEQYF.

This rearrangement joins TRBV27 to TRBJ1-2; 8 positions agree with TRBD1. This CDR3 spans 14 amino acids. Germline V gene data show CDR1 as MNHEY and CDR2 as SMNVEV (reference sequence). J was trimmed by 8 bases and V by 6 bases; bases with no gene match: 11. CDR3 bases: TGTGCCAGCAGGCGGACAGGGATGGATTACGGCTACACCTTC. It specifies CASRRTGMDYGYTF.

In nucleotides, the CDR3 is TGCGCCAGCAAACAGAATAGCGGGAGCTCCTACGAGCAGTACGTC. It yields the protein CASKQNSGSSYEQYV. The chain joins TRBV10-2 to TRBJ2-7, with TRBD2 matching 9 bases. CDR3 size: 15 residues. In germline, CDR1 is WSHSY, CDR2 SAAADI. Trimming removed 7 bases from V and 0 bases from J; junction bases left unmatched: 7.

V and J are TRBV30 and TRBJ1-2; D is unresolved. This CDR3 is 10 amino acids long. The germline V gene encodes CDR1 GTSNPN and CDR2 SVGIG (reference sequence). Written as DNA, the CDR3 is TGTTCCCGGACGGAGAGCGGCTACACCTTC. Its protein product is CSRTESGYTF.

The chain uses TRBV19 and TRBJ1-2, with D perhaps matching TRBD1 (5 bases). From germline, CDR1 is LNHDA and CDR2 SQIVND (reference sequence). Trimming removed 9 bases at V and 3 bases at J, with 23 bases between. This CDR3 region has 16 residues. CDR3 amino acids: CASGGDPPSGDYGYTF. The DNA of the CDR3 is TGTGCCAGCGGGGGGGACCCTCCGAGTGGGGACTATGGCTACACCTTC.

This clone was detected a few times. This sequence joins TRBV6-5 and TRBJ1-2, with 7 nucleotides matching TRBD1. Unmatched junction bases numbered 12, after V lost 6 bases and J lost 8 bases. Germline V gene data show CDR1 as MNHEY and CDR2 as SVGAGI. The CDR3 covers 14 residues. The CDR3 coding sequence is TGTGCCAGCAGAACTACAGACAGGGCGGGGGGCTACACCTTC. Protein: CASRTTDRAGGYTF.

A remark on this clone: In the same sample, other DNA sequences code for this CDR3. The chain carries TRBV28 and TRBJ2-6; weak D call: TRBD1 (7 bases). CDR3 length equals 16 residues. Germline CDR1 reads MDHEN; CDR2 reads SYDVKM. V dropped 5 bases and J dropped 0 bases, with 11 bases sitting between them. In nucleotides, the CDR3 is TGTGCCAGCAGTGCGGGACAGATCTCTGGGGCCAACGTCCTGACTTTC. Its translation is CASSAGQISGANVLTF.

This clone was observed once. V and J are TRBV24-1 and TRBJ2-3; 10 positions agree with TRBD2. This CDR3 region has 17 residues. The junction had 12 bases not matched to a gene; V was cut back by 4 bases and J by 6 bases. From germline, CDR1 is KGHDR and CDR2 SFDVKD. CDR3: CATSDPGLARGLDTQYF. Here the CDR3 DNA reads TGTGCCACCAGTGACCCGGGACTAGCGCGGGGATTGGATACGCAGTATTTT.

This clone was observed once. Compared with germline, one end of the junction differs, possibly owing to a read error. J is TRBJ2-3 and V is TRBV6-5; D call uncertain. CDR1 is MNHEY, CDR2 SVGAGI, per germline. This CDR3 contains 16 residues. The CDR3 sequence: CASSNSQTSSTDTQYF. For the CDR3, the DNA is TGTGCCAGCAGTAACTCCCAGACTTCCAGCACAGATACGCAGTATTTT.

V is TRBV5-1 and J is TRBJ1-2; D uncertain. V lost 4 bases and J lost 4, with 11 bases in between. Germline assignment: CDR1 SGHRS and CDR2 YFSETQ. The CDR3 covers 13 residues. CDR3 nucleotide sequence: TGCGCCAGCAGCGCGGAGGGTGGCTATGGCTACACCTTC. Amino acid sequence: CASSAEGGYGYTF.

V usage is TRBV28 and J usage is TRBJ2-6; D not resolved. The CDR3 runs to 13 residues. From germline, CDR1 is MDHEN and CDR2 SYDVKM. With 7 bases removed from V and 3 bases from J, the gap between germline ends came to 7 bases. The CDR3 region is CASIGHGANVLTF. The CDR3 region has the DNA TGTGCCAGCATTGGCCATGGGGCCAACGTCCTGACTTTC.

V is TRBV25-1 and J is TRBJ1-3; 12 bases align to TRBD1. This CDR3 has 16 amino acids. Germline loops: CDR1 MGHDK, CDR2 SYGVNS. J was trimmed by 2 bases and V by 2 bases; bases with no gene match: 1. The CDR3 DNA reads as TGTGCCAGCAGTGAAGGGACAGGGGGCCCTGGAAACACCATATATTTT. It yields the protein CASSEGTGGPGNTIYF.

The chain employs TRBV27 and TRBJ1-1; 8 nucleotides agree with TRBD1. V trimming: 6 bases; J trimming: 3 bases; junction bases outside the gene matches: 3. The germline V gene has CDR1 MNHEY and CDR2 SMNVEV (reference sequence). This CDR3 contains 13 residues. The DNA of the CDR3 is TGTGCCAGCAGGGACAGGGTTTACACTGAAGCTTTCTTT. Translation gives CASRDRVYTEAFF.

The CDR3 sequence: CASSFMGLAGVSSYNEQFF. Here the CDR3 DNA reads TGTGCCAGCAGCTTTATGGGACTAGCGGGGGTTAGCTCCTACAATGAGCAGTTCTTC. The V call is TRBV7-6, the J call TRBJ2-1, with 14 bases that match TRBD2. In germline, CDR1 is SGHVS, CDR2 FNYEAQ. V was pared by 3 bases and J by 0 bases, with 7 bases of the junction left unmatched. This CDR3 is 19 amino acids long.

The rearrangement joins TRBV11-2 to TRBJ1-2, with 7 bases matching TRBD1. This CDR3 is 13 amino acids long. J lost 3 bases, V lost 5 bases, and 3 bases had no gene match. In germline, CDR1 is SGHAT, CDR2 FQNNGV. CDR3 bases: TGTGCCAGCAGCCGGGACAGATACTATGGCTACACCTTC. Protein: CASSRDRYYGYTF.

V gene TRBV21-1 combines with J gene TRBJ2-5; TRBD2 reflects the table's D call only, with no check against the DNA. TRBV21-1 is described as a pseudogene. CDR3 length: 14 amino acids. The CDR3 coding sequence is TGTGCCAGCAGGAGGGTTAGCATCCAAGAGACCCAGTACTTC. This gives the protein CASRRVSIQETQYF.

This rearrangement joins TRBV7-9 to TRBJ2-2; 8 positions agree with TRBD1. The CDR3 consists of 17 residues. V lost 0 bases to trimming and J lost 7 bases; unmatched junction nucleotides: 10. The germline V gene has CDR1 SEHNR and CDR2 FQNEAQ (reference sequence). CDR3 sequence reads: CASSLAPAGGAGGELFF. CDR3 nucleotide sequence: TGTGCCAGCAGCTTAGCCCCGGCAGGGGGCGCGGGCGGGGAGCTGTTTTTT.

The chain joins TRBV18 to TRBJ2-3; weak D call: TRBD2 (5 bases). The CDR3 spans 16 residues. Trimming pared 3 bases from V and 0 bases from J, leaving 13 bases between. From germline, CDR1 is KGHSH and CDR2 LQKENI. In nucleotides, the CDR3 is TGTGCCAGCTCACCGAGGACTGGTTATAGCACAGATACGCAGTATTTT. This gives the protein CASSPRTGYSTDTQYF. Based on the CDR3 plus reference TRBV18 and TRBJ2-3, the full variable domain is NAGVMQNPRHLVRRRGQEARLRCSPMKGHSHVYWYRQLPEEGLKFMVYLQKENIIDESGMPKERFSAEFPKEGPSILRIQQVVRGDSAAYFCASSPRTGYSTDTQYFGPGTRLTVL.

This clone has only a few counts. This chain links TRBV6-6 with TRBJ1-5; TRBD1 is a possible D gene (5 bases). The V and J ends lost 5 bases and 5 bases respectively, with 16 bases between them. The CDR3 has 15 amino acids. Germline V gene data show CDR1 as MNHNY and CDR2 as SVGAGI (reference sequence). CDR3 nucleotides: TGTGCCAGCAGTGTTCCGGGACGGGAGCATCAGCCCCAGCATTTT. Its protein is CASSVPGREHQPQHF.

The chain uses TRBV11-2 and TRBJ2-3, with D tentatively TRBD2 (5 bases). Germline CDR1 is SGHAT and CDR2 is FQNNGV. This CDR3 has 13 residues. V lost 3 bases, J lost 4 bases, and 8 bases lay in between. This CDR3 reads CASSLTIPDTQYF. CDR3 nucleotide sequence: TGTGCCAGCAGCTTGACTATCCCAGATACGCAGTATTTT.

The chain carries TRBV11-2 and TRBJ1-1; no clear D. Between the trimmed V and J ends, which lost 3 bases and 1 base, there was a span of 9 bases. Per the germline V gene, CDR1 is SGHAT and CDR2 is FQNNGV. The CDR3 extends over 14 amino acids. CDR3 DNA sequence: TGTGCCAGCAGCTTCGGCAGGCCGAACACTGAAGCTTTCTTT. It translates to CASSFGRPNTEAFF. The full variable domain, rest sourced from reference TRBV11-2 and TRBJ1-1, is EAGVAQSPRYKIIEKRQSVAFWCNPISGHATLYWYQQILGQGPKLLIQFQNNGVVDDSQLPKDRFSAERLKGVDSTLKIQPAKLEDSAVYLCASSFGRPNTEAFFGQGTRLTVV.

This rearrangement joins TRBV27 to TRBJ2-7; 9 nucleotides agree with TRBD1. This CDR3 is 14 amino acids long. With V trimmed by 4 bases and J by 9 bases, 10 bases remained unmatched. Germline values: CDR1 MNHEY, CDR2 SMNVEV (reference sequence). CDR3 region: CASSSGTGTSGQYF. The DNA for the CDR3 is TGTGCCAGCAGTTCCGGGACAGGGACAAGTGGGCAGTACTTC.

The CDR3 bases are TGTGCCAGCAGCTTAGAACTAGTTGGTGAGCAGTTCTTC. Its translation is CASSLELVGEQFF. This sequence joins TRBV7-2 and TRBJ2-1; D may be TRBD2 (5 bases). This CDR3 has 13 amino acids. Germline-derived CDR1 and CDR2 are SGHTA and FQGNSA. With 1 base removed from V and 9 bases from J, the gap between germline ends came to 10 bases.